This T cell receptor (beta chain) was retrieved from a study of T-cell reconstitution after alpha-beta-depleted transplantation in children. A TCRbeta library incorporating unique molecular identifiers was prepared. Each CDR3 protein is one row after TCRdb ran MiXCR on the PCR reads. Of over 550,000 distinct CDR3 sequences detected, roughly a tenth appear once; the ten largest clones hold roughly 3.9%. The source was PBMCs from the stem cell graft donor, collected from the stem cell graft. The receptor was isolated from a human donor who donated a stem cell graft to a child with acute myeloid leukemia.

The CDR3 here is CASSIGPGRFGTQYF. Written as DNA, the CDR3 is TGTGCCAGTAGTATTGGGCCCGGACGTTTCGGCACGCAGTATTTT. V usage is TRBV19 and J usage is TRBJ2-3; no definite D call. The ends were cut back, 3 bases at V and 9 bases at J, with 19 bases in the middle. This CDR3 contains 15 residues. Germline CDR1 reads LNHDA; CDR2 reads SQIVND (reference sequence). Full variable domain (remainder filled in from reference TRBV19 and TRBJ2-3): DGGITQSPKYLFRKEGQNVTLSCEQNLNHDAMYWYRQDPGQGLRLIYYSQIVNDFQKGDIAEGYSVSREKKESFPLTVTSAQKNPTAFYLCASSIGPGRFGTQYFGPGTRLTVL.